This T cell receptor beta chain was profiled in a study of OX40 agonist ivuxolimab in advanced cancers. Turning to the study itself: All patients had ivuxolimab intravenously every 2 weeks at 0.01 to 10 mg/kg. Anti-PD-1, anti-PD-L1 or anti-CTLA-4 therapy given earlier was allowed, and 40% had some.

The data were produced by immunoSEQ multiplex PCR, yet TCRdb's version contains in-frame clones alone and is incomplete. Of 25,000 to 35,000 clones listed, more than 85% are singletons. This clone has only one observation. Its antigen is unknown. Per the germline V gene, CDR1 is LNHDA and CDR2 is SQIVND (reference sequence). Trimming took off 4 bases at V and 3 bases at J, with 13 bases between the two ends. CDR3 length: 15 amino acids. Study-wide results and limits: CD4+ and CD8+ T cells in blood underwent clonal expansion by week 6 at 0.1 to 3.0 mg/kg. Part of the nonresponder group also had normalized T-cell clonal expansion that was low.

The sample here was CD4+ or CD8+ T cells sorted from blood, taken in a trial of the OX40 agonist ivuxolimab. The rearrangement uses TRBV19 and TRBJ1-5, with D maybe TRBD1 (6 bases). The sequence derives from an adult with an advanced solid tumor such as melanoma, head and neck, liver or kidney cancer. The CDR3 protein is CASSTRGGSNQPQHF. The CDR3 DNA reads as TGTGCCAGTAGTACCAGGGGAGGGTCCAATCAGCCCCAGCATTTT.